The 32 T cell receptor beta chains in this list originate from one sample, sequenced in a study of T cell responses to AZD1222 COVID-19 vaccine. Sequencing was performed with immunoSEQ multiplex PCR; in TCRdb, only in-frame clones are kept and a portion is missing. The sample consists of roughly 100,000 clones, about 88% of them appearing once. The source was peripheral blood, collected 28 days after the second AZD1222 dose. These receptors were collected from an adult who received the AZD1222 COVID-19 vaccine.

The J gene is TRBJ1-1, the V gene TRBV27; weak D call: TRBD1 (5 bases). Germline V gives CDR1 MNHEY, CDR2 SMNVEV (reference sequence). V was pared by 5 bases and J by 11 bases, with 21 bases between. The CDR3 runs 14 residues. CDR3 in amino acids: CASSPFGGDRPAFF. CDR3 DNA: TGTGCCAGCAGTCCTTTTGGGGGAGACAGACCGGCTTTCTTT.

As for this clone: The junction differs from germline at one of its ends, possibly a read error. The chain uses TRBV18 and TRBJ1-2; 7 nucleotides agree with TRBD1. CDR3 length equals 14 residues. CDR1 is KGHSH, CDR2 LQKENI, per germline. CDR3 sequence reads: CASSPQGSNYGYTF. The DNA for the CDR3 is TGTGCCAGCTCGCCACAGGGGTCTAACTATGGCTACACCTTC.

J is TRBJ1-2 and V is TRBV29-1; D possibly corresponds to TRBD1 (6 bases). This CDR3 spans 12 amino acids. V lost 3 bases and J lost 6, with 11 bases in between. Germline V CDR1 and CDR2: SQVTM, ANQGSEA. The CDR3 here is CSVDGRGDGYTF. DNA for the CDR3: TGCAGCGTTGATGGGAGGGGGGATGGCTACACCTTC.

V gene TRBV6-2 or TRBV6-3 combines with J gene TRBJ1-4; D call uncertain. V gave up 4 bases and J gave up 11 bases, with 17 bases separating them. The length of the CDR3 is 14 residues. The germline gives CDR1 MNHEY, CDR2 SVGEGT. In nucleotides, the CDR3 is TGTGCCAGCAGTTCAAACTTGGACCAGAGTAAACTGTTTTTT. Translating gives CASSSNLDQSKLFF.

This chain uses TRBV19 with TRBJ2-4, with 8 bases identical to TRBD2. Per germline, CDR1 LNHDA and CDR2 SQIVND (reference sequence). The CDR3 is 15 amino acids. Germline trimming cut 5 bases from V and 7 bases from J; bases unmatched to any gene: 10. The DNA of the CDR3 is TGTGCCAGTAGTTCCAGCGGGGGATATTCGAACATTCAGTACTTC. Protein product: CASSSSGGYSNIQYF.

Only one count was recorded for this clone. This rearrangement joins TRBV6-5 to TRBJ1-1, with D hard to call. Trimming took off 0 bases at V and 0 bases at J, with 5 bases between the two ends. CDR3 length equals 14 residues. Germline CDR1 is MNHEY and CDR2 is SVGAGI. The CDR3 nucleotides read TGTGCCAGCAGTTACTCAGGGATGAACACTGAAGCTTTCTTT. Its protein product is CASSYSGMNTEAFF.

The chain employs TRBV18 and TRBJ2-7; perhaps TRBD2 as D (5 bases). The ends were cut back, 8 bases at V and 4 bases at J, with 15 bases in the middle. This CDR3 is 13 amino acids long. Germline lookup yields CDR1 KGHSH and CDR2 LQKENI. The CDR3 here is CASKEGGSYEQYF. The DNA of the CDR3 is TGTGCCAGCAAAGAGGGTGGCAGTTACGAGCAGTACTTC.

The V call is TRBV6-1, the J call TRBJ1-5; 10 bases line up with TRBD1. V dropped 2 bases and J dropped 6; count of bases not matched to a gene: 10. Germline lookup yields CDR1 MNHNS and CDR2 SASEGT. This CDR3 contains 17 residues. CDR3 nucleotides: TGTGCCAGCAGTGAATACGGGGGACAGGGGAGAGTTCAGCCCCAGCATTTT. This translates into CASSEYGGQGRVQPQHF.

The sample holds a few counts of this clone. The rearrangement links TRBV5-4 to TRBJ1-2, with D uncertain. This CDR3 comprises 16 residues. CDR1 is SGHNT and CDR2 is YYREEE in the germline V gene (reference sequence). The V end was cut by 0 bases, the J end by 4 bases, with 16 bases between. CDR3 residues: CASSLGSSRALYGYTF. CDR3 bases: TGTGCCAGCAGCTTGGGATCCTCTCGGGCACTCTATGGCTACACCTTC.

J is TRBJ1-6 and V is TRBV7-8; 7 nucleotides align to TRBD1. CDR1 SGHVS and CDR2 FQNEAQ come from the germline V gene. This CDR3 is 16 amino acids long. J was trimmed by 4 bases and V by 3 bases; bases with no gene match: 6. This CDR3 reads CASSFRTGPYNSPLHF. In DNA, the CDR3 is TGTGCCAGCAGCTTTAGGACAGGACCTTATAATTCACCCCTCCACTTT.

This clone was counted a single time. The chain carries TRBV19 and TRBJ2-3, with 9 bases lining up with TRBD1. V shed 7 bases and J 3 bases; nucleotides not matched to a gene: 5. CDR3 length: 14 amino acids. From germline, CDR1 is LNHDA and CDR2 SQIVND (reference sequence). The CDR3 here is CASTDRGLTDTQYF. CDR3 nucleotide sequence: TGTGCCAGTACCGACAGGGGGTTAACAGATACGCAGTATTTT.

The sample holds one count of this clone. The chain links TRBV27 to TRBJ2-1; no clear D gene. The germline V gene has CDR1 MNHEY and CDR2 SMNVEV (reference sequence). V was trimmed by 4 bases and J by 0 bases, leaving 10 bases between them. This CDR3 is built from 15 residues. The CDR3 nucleotides are TGTGCCAGCAGTTCTCATACAAGCTCCTACAATGAGCAGTTCTTC. The encoded protein is CASSSHTSSYNEQFF.

The rearrangement uses TRBV3-1 (or the pseudogene TRBV3-2) and TRBJ2-5; D remains unclear. V gave up 0 bases and J gave up 4 bases, with 6 bases separating them. The CDR3 runs 13 residues. Germline V gene sequence: CDR1 LGHDT, CDR2 YNNKEL (reference sequence). In nucleotides, the CDR3 is TGTGCCAGCAGCCAAGAGCTAGGAGAGACCCAGTACTTC. This gives the protein CASSQELGETQYF.

The chain carries TRBV12-3 or TRBV12-4 and TRBJ1-2; TRBD1 is a possible D gene (5 bases). The CDR3 totals 13 residues. The V and J ends lost 8 bases and 7 bases respectively, with 17 bases between them. The CDR3 DNA sequence: TGTGCCAGCGACCAAGGGACCCGGCGTGGCTACACCTTC. Encoded protein: CASDQGTRRGYTF.

The rearrangement joins TRBV18 to TRBJ1-2; 8 nucleotides line up with TRBD1. The CDR3 covers 15 residues. Germline-derived CDR1 and CDR2 are KGHSH and LQKENI. After removal of 2 bases from V and 4 bases from J, the junction contained 6 bases not matched to a gene. The CDR3 sequence: CASSPAGQAAYGYTF. The CDR3 DNA reads as TGTGCCAGCTCACCAGCGGGACAGGCAGCCTATGGCTACACCTTC.

The chain couples TRBV2 to TRBJ1-4; D not resolved. CDR3 length: 16 amino acids. Germline loops: CDR1 SNHLY, CDR2 FYNNEI. Trimming stripped 2 bases from V and 8 bases from J, with 18 bases between. CDR3 nucleotide sequence: TGTGCCAGCAGTGAAAGTGATCGGGGATCGGGGGAAAAACTGTTTTTT. Its protein is CASSESDRGSGEKLFF.

This clone was counted between two and nine times. CDR3 region: CATSREGGGRANTGELFF. The CDR3 DNA reads as TGTGCCACCAGCAGAGAGGGTGGCGGGAGGGCGAACACCGGGGAGCTGTTTTTT. The V and J genes are TRBV15 and TRBJ2-2; 9 bases are shared with TRBD2. Per germline, CDR1 LNHNV and CDR2 YYDKDF (reference sequence). This CDR3 is built from 18 residues. Losses at the gene ends were 0 bases for V and 0 bases for J; bases not matched to a gene: 5. Full variable domain (rest looked up from reference TRBV15 and TRBJ2-2): DAMVIQNPRYQVTQFGKPVTLSCSQTLNHNVMYWYQQKSSQAPKLLFHYYDKDFNNEADTPDNFQSRRPNTSFCFLDIRSPGLGDTAMYLCATSREGGGRANTGELFFGEGSRLTVL.

The gene calls are TRBV7-8 and TRBJ2-7, with a weak D call TRBD2 (6 bases). Trimming removed 4 bases at V and 5 bases at J, with 15 bases between. CDR1 and CDR2 from the germline V gene are SGHVS and FQNEAQ. CDR3 length equals 14 residues. The CDR3 sequence is CASSSRGGSDEQYF. In DNA, the CDR3 is TGTGCCAGCAGCTCGCGGGGTGGGTCCGACGAGCAGTACTTC. Full variable domain (remainder filled in from reference TRBV7-8 and TRBJ2-7): GAGVSQSPRYKVAKRGQDVALRCDPISGHVSLFWYQQALGQGPEFLTYFQNEAQLDKSGLPSDRFFAERPEGSVSTLKIQRTQQEDSAVYLCASSSRGGSDEQYFGPGTRLTVT.

The gene calls are TRBV3-1 (or the pseudogene TRBV3-2) and TRBJ1-1; TRBD1 agrees at 8 bases. Germline V gene sequence: CDR1 LGHDT, CDR2 YNNKEL (reference sequence). The CDR3 runs 13 residues. V was pared by 0 bases and J by 8 bases, with 2 bases of the junction left unmatched. The CDR3 DNA reads as TGTGCCAGCAGCCAAGAGGCAGGGGGCGAAGCTTTCTTT. Translation: CASSQEAGGEAFF.

The chain joins TRBV5-4 to TRBJ1-1; D unresolved. CDR1 is SGHNT, CDR2 YYREEE, per germline (reference sequence). CDR3 length equals 14 residues. V gave up 4 bases and J gave up 2 bases, with 12 bases separating them. CDR3 amino acids: CASSHLTRNTEAFF. CDR3 in DNA: TGTGCCAGCAGCCACCTGACCCGCAACACTGAAGCTTTCTTT.

The chain uses TRBV5-1 and TRBJ1-2; 7 nucleotides align to TRBD1. Germline values: CDR1 SGHRS, CDR2 YFSETQ. This CDR3 contains 18 residues. Trimming took 4 bases from V and 0 from J; bases not matched to a gene: 15. The CDR3, as DNA: TGCGCCAGCAGCCAATCCACCTCAATAGGGGGCCCTAACTATGGCTACACCTTC. Protein: CASSQSTSIGGPNYGYTF.

The J gene is TRBJ2-2, the V gene TRBV6-6, with 7 bases fitting TRBD2. Germline CDR1 MNHNY, CDR2 SVGAGI (reference sequence). V shed 6 bases, J shed 7 bases, and the junction held 5 bases outside the gene matches. The CDR3 spans 13 residues. CDR3 DNA: TGTGCCAGCAGAGATCGCGGGGGCGGGGAGCTGTTTTTT. This gives the protein CASRDRGGGELFF.

V and J are TRBV3-1 (or the pseudogene TRBV3-2) and TRBJ2-3, with 15 bases aligning to TRBD2. Germline-derived CDR1 and CDR2 are LGHDT and YNNKEL (reference sequence). The CDR3 has 16 amino acids. V dropped 1 base and J dropped 5; count of bases not matched to a gene: 1. For the CDR3, the DNA is TGTGCCAGCAGCCAAGGGACTAGCGGGGGGGAAGATACGCAGTATTTT. Protein: CASSQGTSGGEDTQYF.

This clone showed up just once. The chain employs TRBV5-6 and TRBJ1-2, with TRBD1 as a possible D gene (6 bases). This CDR3 is 16 amino acids long. The germline V gene has CDR1 SGHDT and CDR2 YYEEEE. Trimming took off 2 bases at V and 4 bases at J, with 18 bases between the two ends. DNA of the CDR3: TGTGCCAGCAGCTTTGGGATGCAGGGGATCGCCTATGGCTACACCTTC. This sequence encodes CASSFGMQGIAYGYTF.

This chain uses TRBV7-8 with TRBJ1-5; tentatively, D is TRBD1 (5 bases). V shed 2 bases and J shed 6 bases, with 20 bases lying between them. This CDR3 contains 17 residues. The germline V gene has CDR1 SGHVS and CDR2 FQNEAQ. This CDR3 is CASSLMGDPGMGQPQHF. As DNA, the CDR3 is TGTGCCAGCAGCTTAATGGGGGACCCGGGGATGGGTCAGCCCCAGCATTTT.

The V and J genes are TRBV19 and TRBJ2-1, with D perhaps matching TRBD1 or TRBD2 (5 bases each). V lost 4 bases to trimming and J lost 5 bases, with 15 bases between them. CDR1 is LNHDA and CDR2 is SQIVND in the germline V gene (reference sequence). The CDR3 is 15 amino acids. In DNA, the CDR3 is TGTGCCAGTAGTAAGGGGCGGGCCCTTAACAATGAGCAGTTCTTC. Amino acids: CASSKGRALNNEQFF.

The CDR3 spells CAWGQTNEKLFF. The DNA for the CDR3 is TGTGCCTGGGGCCAGACTAATGAAAAACTGTTTTTT. The chain employs TRBV30 and TRBJ1-4; D gene ambiguous. Germline values: CDR1 GTSNPN, CDR2 SVGIG (reference sequence). V was shortened by 5 bases and J by 2 bases, with 6 bases between the two germline ends. The length of the CDR3 is 12 residues. Complete variable domain (other parts from reference TRBV30 and TRBJ1-4): SQTIHQWPATLVQPVGSPLSLECTVEGTSNPNLYWYRQAAGRGLQLLFYSVGIGQISSEVPQNLSASRPQDRQFILSSKKLLLSDSGFYLCAWGQTNEKLFFGSGTQLSVL.

The chain employs TRBV24-1 and TRBJ2-2; D not resolved. V lost 11 bases to trimming and J lost 8 bases, with 11 bases between them. The germline CDR1 and CDR2 sequences are KGHDR and SFDVKD. The CDR3 loop spans 11 amino acids. The CDR3, as DNA: TGTGCCATAGGGAATGGGGGGGAGCTGTTTTTT. Translating it yields CAIGNGGELFF.

The J gene is TRBJ1-1, the V gene TRBV7-2; 7 bases match TRBD1. The J segment lost 6 bases and the V segment lost 1 base, leaving 8 bases of the junction unmatched. Looked up from germline, CDR1 is SGHTA and CDR2 is FQGNSA. This CDR3 comprises 15 residues. In DNA, the CDR3 is TGTGCCAGCAGCTTAGGGATCCACAGGGGAGCTGAAGCTTTCTTT. This encodes CASSLGIHRGAEAFF.

V and J are TRBV4-1 and TRBJ1-2; 7 bases align to TRBD1. V lost 0 bases and J lost 9; bases outside the gene matches: 7. The CDR3 has 14 amino acids. Germline V lookup: CDR1 MGHRA, CDR2 YSYEKL. The CDR3 sequence is CASSQDLWTGSYTF. The CDR3 DNA reads TGCGCCAGCAGCCAAGATTTGTGGACAGGCAGCTACACCTTC.

The chain couples TRBV6-1 to TRBJ2-7, with TRBD1 matching 8 bases. CDR1 is MNHNS, CDR2 SASEGT, per germline. The CDR3 contains 15 residues. Trimming removed 3 bases from V and 4 bases from J; junction bases left unmatched: 8. In DNA, the CDR3 is TGTGCCAGCAGTGAGCCCGGGACAGGAACTTACGAGCAGTACTTC. It yields the protein CASSEPGTGTYEQYF.

V and J are TRBV5-1 and TRBJ1-1; D uncertain. V lost 5 bases and J lost 6, with 23 bases in between. The length of the CDR3 is 16 residues. Per the germline V gene, CDR1 is SGHRS and CDR2 is YFSETQ. The CDR3 nucleotides are TGCGCCAGCAGTCTTTCTTCGTCCGAGGGTTGGGCTGAAGCTTTCTTT. Translation: CASSLSSSEGWAEAFF.